Given below is one TCR beta chain in context. As yet, its antigen is unknown. With V trimmed by 6 bases and J by 6 bases, 4 bases remained unmatched. CDR3 length: 13 residues. Germline-derived CDR1 and CDR2 are MNHEY and SMNVEV (reference sequence). This sample stems from a study of Graves' ophthalmopathy and Graves' hyperthyroidism. About the research overall: Researchers classed hyperthyroidism as stable given no ophthalmopathy within 18 months of follow-up. Study-level findings and limits: Blood also carried most expanded thyroid clonotypes exceeding 0.001 frequency. As the model predicted ophthalmopathy progression, it achieved a sensitivity of 70.59% and a specificity of roughly 73%.

Patients in the hyperthyroidism group, adults aged 18 to 65, were newly diagnosed, under 2 months' duration. For repertoire sequencing, the TCR beta CDR3 regions were amplified from RNA transcripts. HTBI primers were employed in first-round RT-PCR, then a second-round multiplex PCR followed. In TCRdb, the multiplex PCR reads were re-called with MiXCR into one record per CDR3 protein. The table lists over a million distinct CDR3 sequences, 36% of them singletons. Sequencing was performed on peripheral blood or thyroid tissue (not recorded which). The clonotype comes from an adult man with Graves' hyperthyroidism. V usage is TRBV27 and J usage is TRBJ2-2; the match to TRBD1 covers 7 bases. CDR3 DNA sequence: TGTGCCAGCAGAGAACAGGGGCCCGGGGAGCTGTTTTTT. Protein sequence: CASREQGPGELFF.